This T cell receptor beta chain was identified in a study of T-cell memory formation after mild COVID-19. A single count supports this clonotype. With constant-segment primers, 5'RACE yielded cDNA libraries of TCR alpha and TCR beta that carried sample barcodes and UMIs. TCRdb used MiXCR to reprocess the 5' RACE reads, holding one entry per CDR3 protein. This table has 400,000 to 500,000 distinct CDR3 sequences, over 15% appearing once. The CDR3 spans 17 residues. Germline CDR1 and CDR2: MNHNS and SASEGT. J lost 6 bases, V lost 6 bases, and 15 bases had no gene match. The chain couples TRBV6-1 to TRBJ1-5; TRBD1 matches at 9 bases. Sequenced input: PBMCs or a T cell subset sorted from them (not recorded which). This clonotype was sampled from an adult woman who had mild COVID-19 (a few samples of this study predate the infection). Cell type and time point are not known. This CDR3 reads CASRGKGQGGPGQPQHF. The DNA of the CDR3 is TGTGCCAGCAGGGGTAAGGGACAGGGTGGGCCGGGTCAGCCCCAGCATTTT.